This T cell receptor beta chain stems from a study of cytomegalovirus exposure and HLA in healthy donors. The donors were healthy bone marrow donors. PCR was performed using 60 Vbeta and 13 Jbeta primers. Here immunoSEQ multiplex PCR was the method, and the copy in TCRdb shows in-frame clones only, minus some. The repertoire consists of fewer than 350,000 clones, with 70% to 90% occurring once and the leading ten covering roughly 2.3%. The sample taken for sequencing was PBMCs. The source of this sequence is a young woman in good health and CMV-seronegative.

DNA of the CDR3: TGTGCCTGGGCGGCCGGTAATGCCTACGAGCAGTACTTC. This translates into CAWAAGNAYEQYF. This chain links TRBV30 with TRBJ2-7; no definite D call. Germline assignment: CDR1 GTSNPN and CDR2 SVGIG (reference sequence). The CDR3 is 13 amino acids. With 5 bases removed from V and 2 bases from J, the gap between germline ends came to 13 bases.